The T cell receptor beta chain described here comes from a study of blood T cells in healthy people across ages. Findings of the study overall: When one million T cells were used, diversity estimates were thought to be underestimates. Researchers report that TCR beta diversity correlated strongly with naive T cell percentage.

Remarks on this clonotype: The antigen remains undetermined.

A J-beta primer mix and a sample-barcoded 5' primer were used in a second PCR of about 7 to 12 cycles. From the 5' RACE reads, TCRdb called clonotypes with MiXCR, one entry per CDR3 protein. The sample includes 1.5 million to 2 million distinct CDR3 sequences, around 48% of them seen just once. This CDR3 region has 13 residues. Germline CDR1 MNHNS, CDR2 SASEGT. Deletions cut 2 bases from V and 5 bases from J, with 9 bases between. Sequenced material: blood. This receptor was taken from a woman aged 40 to 50 in good health. The chain combines TRBV6-1 with TRBJ1-1; D is ambiguous. The CDR3 DNA is TGTGCCAGCAGTGAACAGACGGGTACTGAAGCTTTCTTT. This codes for CASSEQTGTEAFF.